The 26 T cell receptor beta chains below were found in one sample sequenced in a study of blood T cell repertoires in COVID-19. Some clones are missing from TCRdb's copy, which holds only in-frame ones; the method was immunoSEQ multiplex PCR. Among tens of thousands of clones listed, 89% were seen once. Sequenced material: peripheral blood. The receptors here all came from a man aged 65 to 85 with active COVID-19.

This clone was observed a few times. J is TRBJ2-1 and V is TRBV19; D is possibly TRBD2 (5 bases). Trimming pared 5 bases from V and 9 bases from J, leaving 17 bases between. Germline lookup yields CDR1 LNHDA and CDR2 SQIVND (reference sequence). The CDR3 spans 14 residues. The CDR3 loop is CASSFGLAKPEQFF. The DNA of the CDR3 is TGTGCCAGTAGTTTCGGGCTAGCTAAACCTGAGCAGTTCTTC.

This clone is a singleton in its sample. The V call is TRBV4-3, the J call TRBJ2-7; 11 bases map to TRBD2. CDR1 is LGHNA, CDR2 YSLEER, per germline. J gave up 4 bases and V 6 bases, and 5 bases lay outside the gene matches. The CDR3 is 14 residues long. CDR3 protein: CASSLAGGSYEQYF. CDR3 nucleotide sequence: TGCGCCAGCAGTTTAGCGGGGGGGTCTTACGAGCAGTACTTC.

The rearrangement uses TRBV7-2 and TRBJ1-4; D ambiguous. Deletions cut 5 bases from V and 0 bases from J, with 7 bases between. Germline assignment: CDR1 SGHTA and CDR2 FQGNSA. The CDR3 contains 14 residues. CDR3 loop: CASSPFSTNEKLFF. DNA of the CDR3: TGTGCCAGCAGCCCATTTTCAACTAATGAAAAACTGTTTTTT. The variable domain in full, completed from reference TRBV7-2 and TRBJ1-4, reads GAGVSQSPSNKVTEKGKDVELRCDPISGHTALYWYRQSLGQGLEFLIYFQGNSAPDKSGLPSDRFSAERTGGSVSTLTIQRTQQEDSAVYLCASSPFSTNEKLFFGSGTQLSVL.

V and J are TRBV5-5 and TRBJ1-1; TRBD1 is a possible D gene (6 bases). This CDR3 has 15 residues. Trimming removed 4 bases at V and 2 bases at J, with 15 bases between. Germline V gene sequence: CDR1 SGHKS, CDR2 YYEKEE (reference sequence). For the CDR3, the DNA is TGTGCCAGCAGCCGGAGTCCAGGGGCAAACACTGAAGCTTTCTTT. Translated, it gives CASSRSPGANTEAFF.

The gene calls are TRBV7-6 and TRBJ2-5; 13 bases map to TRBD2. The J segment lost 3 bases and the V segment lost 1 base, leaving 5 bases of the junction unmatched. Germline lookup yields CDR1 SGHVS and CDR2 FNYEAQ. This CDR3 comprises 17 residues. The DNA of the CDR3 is TGTGCCAGCAGCTTAGAAACGACTAGCGGGAGGAAAGAGACCCAGTACTTC. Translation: CASSLETTSGRKETQYF.

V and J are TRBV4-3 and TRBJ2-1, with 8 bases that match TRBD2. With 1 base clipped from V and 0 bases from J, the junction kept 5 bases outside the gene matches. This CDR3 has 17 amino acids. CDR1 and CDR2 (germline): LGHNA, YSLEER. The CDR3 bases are TGCGCCAGCAGCCAAGTGACCGGGACTAGCTCCTACAATGAGCAGTTCTTC. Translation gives CASSQVTGTSSYNEQFF.

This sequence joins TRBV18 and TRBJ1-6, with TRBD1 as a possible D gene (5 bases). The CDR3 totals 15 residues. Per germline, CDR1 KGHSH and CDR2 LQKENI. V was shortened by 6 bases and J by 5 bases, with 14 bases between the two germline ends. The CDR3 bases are TGTGCCAGCTCTACGGGGGGGACCCATAATTCACCCCTCCACTTT. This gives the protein CASSTGGTHNSPLHF.

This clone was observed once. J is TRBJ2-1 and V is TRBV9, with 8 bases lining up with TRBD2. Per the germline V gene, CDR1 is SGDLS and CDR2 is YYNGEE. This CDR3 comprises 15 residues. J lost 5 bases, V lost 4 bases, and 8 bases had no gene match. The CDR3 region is CASSRSGGSHNEQFF. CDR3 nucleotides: TGTGCCAGCAGCCGAAGCGGGGGTAGTCACAATGAGCAGTTCTTC.

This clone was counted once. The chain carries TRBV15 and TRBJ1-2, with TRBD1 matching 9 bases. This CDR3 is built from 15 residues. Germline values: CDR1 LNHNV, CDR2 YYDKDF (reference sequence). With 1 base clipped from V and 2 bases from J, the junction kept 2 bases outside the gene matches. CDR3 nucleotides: TGTGCCACCAGCAGAGGACAGGGGGGAAACTATGGCTACACCTTC. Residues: CATSRGQGGNYGYTF.

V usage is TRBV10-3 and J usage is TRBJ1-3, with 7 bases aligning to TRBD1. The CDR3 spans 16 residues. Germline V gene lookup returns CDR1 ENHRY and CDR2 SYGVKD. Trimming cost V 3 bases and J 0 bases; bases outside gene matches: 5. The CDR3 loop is CAISDADRSSGNTIYF. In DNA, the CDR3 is TGTGCCATCAGTGACGCGGACAGGAGCTCTGGAAACACCATATATTTT.

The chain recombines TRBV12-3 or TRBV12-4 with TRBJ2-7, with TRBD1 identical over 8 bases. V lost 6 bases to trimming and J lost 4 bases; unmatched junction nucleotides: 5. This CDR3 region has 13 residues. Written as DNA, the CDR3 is TGTGCCAGCAGCCCGACAGGGGCGTACGAGCAGTACTTC. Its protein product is CASSPTGAYEQYF.

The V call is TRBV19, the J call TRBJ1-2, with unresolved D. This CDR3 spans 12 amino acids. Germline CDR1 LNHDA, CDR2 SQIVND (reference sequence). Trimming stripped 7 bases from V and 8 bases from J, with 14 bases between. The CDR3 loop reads CASKPRSSGYTF. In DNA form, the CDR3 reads TGTGCCAGTAAACCCCGGAGCTCAGGCTACACCTTC.

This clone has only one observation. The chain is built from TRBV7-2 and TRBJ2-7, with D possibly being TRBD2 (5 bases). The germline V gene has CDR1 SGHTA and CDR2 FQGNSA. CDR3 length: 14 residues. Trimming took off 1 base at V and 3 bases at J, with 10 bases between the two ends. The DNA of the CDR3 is TGTGCCAGCAGCTTAGATTCCCGGGACTACGAGCAGTACTTC. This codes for CASSLDSRDYEQYF.

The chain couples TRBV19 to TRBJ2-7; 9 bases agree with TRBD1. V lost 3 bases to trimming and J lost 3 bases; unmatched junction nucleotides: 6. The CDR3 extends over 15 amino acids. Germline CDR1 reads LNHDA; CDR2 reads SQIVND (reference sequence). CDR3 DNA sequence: TGTGCCAGTAGTATCGGCGGGACAGGGTACTACGAGCAGTACTTC. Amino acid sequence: CASSIGGTGYYEQYF. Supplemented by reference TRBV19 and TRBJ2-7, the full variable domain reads DGGITQSPKYLFRKEGQNVTLSCEQNLNHDAMYWYRQDPGQGLRLIYYSQIVNDFQKGDIAEGYSVSREKKESFPLTVTSAQKNPTAFYLCASSIGGTGYYEQYFGPGTRLTVT.

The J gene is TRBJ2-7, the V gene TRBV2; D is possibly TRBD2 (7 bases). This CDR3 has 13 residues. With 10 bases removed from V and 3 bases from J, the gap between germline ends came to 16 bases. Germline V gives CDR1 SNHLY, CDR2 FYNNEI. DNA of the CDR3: TGTGCCACGGGTGGGGGGGCGGACTACGAGCAGTACTTC. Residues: CATGGGADYEQYF.

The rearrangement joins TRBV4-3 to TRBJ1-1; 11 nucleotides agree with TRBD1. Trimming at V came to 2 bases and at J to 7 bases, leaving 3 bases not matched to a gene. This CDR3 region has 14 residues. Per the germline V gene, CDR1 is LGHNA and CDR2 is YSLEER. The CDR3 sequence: CASSQTGTGGEAFF. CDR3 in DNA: TGCGCCAGCAGCCAAACCGGGACAGGGGGTGAAGCTTTCTTT.

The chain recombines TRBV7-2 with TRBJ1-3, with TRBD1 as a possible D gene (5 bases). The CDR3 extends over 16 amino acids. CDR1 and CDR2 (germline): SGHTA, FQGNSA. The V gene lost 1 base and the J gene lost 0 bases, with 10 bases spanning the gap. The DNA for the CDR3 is TGTGCCAGCAGCTTAGATACAGGTACCTCTGGAAACACCATATATTTT. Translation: CASSLDTGTSGNTIYF.

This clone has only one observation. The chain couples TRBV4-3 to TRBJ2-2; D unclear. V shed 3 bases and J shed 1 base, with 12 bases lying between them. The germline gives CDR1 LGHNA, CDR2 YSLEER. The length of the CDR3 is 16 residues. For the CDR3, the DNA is TGCGCCAGCAGCCAGTCCTCGGTTGGGAACACCGGGGAGCTGTTTTTT. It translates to CASSQSSVGNTGELFF.

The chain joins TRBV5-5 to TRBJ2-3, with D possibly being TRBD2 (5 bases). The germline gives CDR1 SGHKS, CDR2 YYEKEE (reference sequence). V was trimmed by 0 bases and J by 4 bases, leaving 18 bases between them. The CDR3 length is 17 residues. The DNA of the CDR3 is TGTGCCAGCAGCTTGGAACCCCCGGGCCGGGGAGCAGATACGCAGTATTTT. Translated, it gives CASSLEPPGRGADTQYF.

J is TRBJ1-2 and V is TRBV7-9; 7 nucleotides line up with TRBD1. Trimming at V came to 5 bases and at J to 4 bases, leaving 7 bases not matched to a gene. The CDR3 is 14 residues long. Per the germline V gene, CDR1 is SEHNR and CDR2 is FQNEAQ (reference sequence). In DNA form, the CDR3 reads TGTGCCAGCAGCCAACAGGGGTTTGGCTATGGCTACACCTTC. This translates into CASSQQGFGYGYTF.

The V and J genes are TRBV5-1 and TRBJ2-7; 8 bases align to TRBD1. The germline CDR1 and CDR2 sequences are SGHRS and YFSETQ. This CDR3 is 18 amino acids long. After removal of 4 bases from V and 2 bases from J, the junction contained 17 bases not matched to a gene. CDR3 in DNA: TGCGCCAGCAGCCTCCGGGGACAGGTTATGATTGCAACCTACGAGCAGTACTTC. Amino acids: CASSLRGQVMIATYEQYF. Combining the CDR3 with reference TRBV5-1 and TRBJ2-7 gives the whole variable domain KAGVTQTPRYLIKTRGQQVTLSCSPISGHRSVSWYQQTPGQGLQFLFEYFSETQRNKGNFPGRFSGRQFSNSRSEMNVSTLELGDSALYLCASSLRGQVMIATYEQYFGPGTRLTVT.

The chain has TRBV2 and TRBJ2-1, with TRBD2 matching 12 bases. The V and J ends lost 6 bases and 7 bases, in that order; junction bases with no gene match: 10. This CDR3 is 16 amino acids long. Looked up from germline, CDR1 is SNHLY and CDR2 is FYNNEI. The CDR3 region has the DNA TGTGCCAGCAGAGCCTCTAGCGGGGGGGCCTCGAATGAGCAGTTCTTC. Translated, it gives CASRASSGGASNEQFF.

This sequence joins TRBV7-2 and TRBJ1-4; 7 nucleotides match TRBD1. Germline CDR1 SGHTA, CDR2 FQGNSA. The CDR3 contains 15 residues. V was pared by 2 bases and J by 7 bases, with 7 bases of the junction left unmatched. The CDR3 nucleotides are TGTGCCAGCAGCTTAAGCCAGGGGGGTTCTGAAAAACTGTTTTTT. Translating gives CASSLSQGGSEKLFF.

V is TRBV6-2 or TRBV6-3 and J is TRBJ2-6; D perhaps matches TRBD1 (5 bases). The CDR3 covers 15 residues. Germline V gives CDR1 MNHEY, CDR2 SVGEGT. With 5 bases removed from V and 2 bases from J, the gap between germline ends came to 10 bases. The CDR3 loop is CASSTDSAGANVLTF. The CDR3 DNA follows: TGTGCCAGCAGTACCGACAGCGCTGGGGCCAACGTCCTGACTTTC.

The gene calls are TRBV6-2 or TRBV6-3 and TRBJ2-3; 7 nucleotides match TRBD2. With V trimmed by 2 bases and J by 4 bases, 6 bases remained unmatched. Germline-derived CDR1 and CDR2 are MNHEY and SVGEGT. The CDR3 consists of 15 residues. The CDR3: CASSYDQGGPDTQYF. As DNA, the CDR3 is TGTGCCAGCAGTTACGATCAGGGAGGGCCAGATACGCAGTATTTT.

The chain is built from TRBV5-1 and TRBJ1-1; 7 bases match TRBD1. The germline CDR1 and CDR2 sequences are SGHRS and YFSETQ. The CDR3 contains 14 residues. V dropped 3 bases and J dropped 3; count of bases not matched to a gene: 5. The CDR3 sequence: CASSWIQGHTEAFF. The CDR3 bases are TGCGCCAGCAGCTGGATACAGGGGCACACTGAAGCTTTCTTT. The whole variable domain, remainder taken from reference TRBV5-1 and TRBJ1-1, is KAGVTQTPRYLIKTRGQQVTLSCSPISGHRSVSWYQQTPGQGLQFLFEYFSETQRNKGNFPGRFSGRQFSNSRSEMNVSTLELGDSALYLCASSWIQGHTEAFFGQGTRLTVV.